Only a few counts were recorded for the clone carrying this TCR beta chain. Other DNA sequences from this sample encode an identical CDR3 as well. This specimen belongs to a study of shared clonotypes between healthy human individuals. Germline V CDR1 and CDR2: LNHDA, SQIVND (reference sequence). J was trimmed by 7 bases and V by 5 bases; bases with no gene match: 3. This CDR3 has 14 residues. For each subset, genomic DNA was distributed in equal portions over several immunoSEQ plates. For sorted subsets, roughly 200 ng DNA per replicate equaled about 30,000 T cell genomes. Using immunoSEQ multiplex PCR, the repertoire was profiled, and TCRdb retains in-frame clones only, with some absent. The table lists about 1 million clones, about 80% of them singletons.

This clonotype was obtained from a man aged 18-30 years in good health. This chain connects TRBV19 to TRBJ1-6; 9 bases align to TRBD1. Sample: memory CD4+ T cells sorted from blood. Documented subset: CD45RA-negative fraction. The CDR3 sequence: CASSFDRGNSPLHF. DNA for the CDR3: TGTGCCAGTAGTTTCGACAGGGGGAATTCACCCCTCCACTTT.